These 16 T cell receptor beta chains were all obtained from the same sample, sequenced in a study of T cells in women clearing cervical HPV infection. Profiling relied on immunoSEQ multiplex PCR, and the TCRdb table lists in-frame clones only, not all of them. Its clone listing holds more than 20,000 clones. Sequencing was done on a sample of blood buffy coat. Every receptor here comes from a woman between 18 and 70 years old with a cervical HPV16 infection that either progressed to CIN3+ or cleared (not recorded which).

The CDR3 region is CSVGTNRGESYTF. The CDR3 bases that were read are TGCAGCGTTGGGACCAACAGGGGAGAAAGC. The chain couples TRBV29-1 to TRBJ1-2, with 7 bases matching TRBD1. From the germline J gene comes the end of the CDR3, since the read stops 3 residues before it. This CDR3 contains 13 residues. From germline, CDR1 is SQVTM and CDR2 ANQGSEA. Full variable domain (remainder filled in from reference TRBV29-1 and TRBJ1-2): SAVISQKPSRDICQRGTSLTIQCQVDSQVTMMFWYRQQPGQSLTLIATANQGSEATYESGFVIDKFPISRPNLTFSTLTVSNMSPEDSSIYLCSVGTNRGESYTFGSGTRLTVV.

The CDR3 bases that were read are TGTGCCAGCAGCTTGTGGGACAGGGAGAATTCACCC. It encodes CASSLWDRENSP. The whole CDR3 sequence reads CASSLWDRENSPLHF. V usage is TRBV7-9 and J usage is TRBJ1-6; the match to TRBD1 covers 9 bases. The read ends 3 residues shy of where the CDR3 ends; the end is completed using the germline J gene. V gave up 3 bases and J gave up 7 bases; unmatched junction bases: 4. Germline CDR1 reads SEHNR; CDR2 reads FQNEAQ (reference sequence). This CDR3 region has 15 residues.

As for this clone: From the germline J gene comes the end of the CDR3, since the read stops 3 residues before it. This chain connects TRBV20-1 to TRBJ1-5, with TRBD1 matching 11 bases. CDR3 length: 17 amino acids. After removal of 6 bases from V and 1 base from J, the junction contained 11 bases not matched to a gene. The germline gives CDR1 DFQATT, CDR2 SNEGSKA (reference sequence). CDR3 amino acids: CSAPGQGEYRSNQPQHF. The DNA read from the CDR3 is TGCAGTGCCCCGGGACAGGGGGAATATAGAAGCAATCAGCCC.

The DNA read from the CDR3 is TGTGCCTGGAACAGACAGGGGGAGGGGACC. Translation gives CAWNRQGEGT. The whole CDR3 protein is CAWNRQGEGTQYF. V usage is TRBV30 and J usage is TRBJ2-5; 9 bases fit TRBD1. With the read ending 3 residues before the CDR3 end, the germline J gene is used to fill in that end. CDR1 is GTSNPN and CDR2 is SVGIG in the germline V gene (reference sequence). There are 13 residues in the CDR3. V lost 4 bases to trimming and J lost 7 bases; unmatched junction nucleotides: 7.

This clone is medium-sized by frequency. The CDR3 goes on 3 residues after the read ends, and that part is filled in from the germline J gene. V usage is TRBV19 and J usage is TRBJ1-2, with a tentative D call TRBD1 (5 bases). V was cut by 6 bases and J by 0 bases, with 11 bases left in between. CDR1 and CDR2 from the germline V gene are LNHDA and SQIVND (reference sequence). CDR3 length: 14 residues. The CDR3 spells CASSTSRANYGYTF. The CDR3 DNA, read in part, is TGTGCCAGTAGCACATCCAGGGCTAACTATGGC.

Note on this clone: The CDR3 end falls 3 residues outside the read, so it is completed with the germline J gene. The chain combines TRBV7-2 with TRBJ2-5, with D perhaps matching TRBD2 (5 bases). The germline V gene encodes CDR1 SGHTA and CDR2 FQGNSA. CDR3 length: 14 residues. Trimming took 3 bases from V and 4 from J, leaving 12 bases between them. Partial CDR3 DNA: TGTGCCAGCAGCTTCCCAGCGGTTGGAGAGACC. Translation gives CASSFPAVGET. The whole CDR3 is CASSFPAVGETQYF. Complete variable domain (other parts from reference TRBV7-2 and TRBJ2-5): GAGVSQSPSNKVTEKGKDVELRCDPISGHTALYWYRQSLGQGLEFLIYFQGNSAPDKSGLPSDRFSAERTGGSVSTLTIQRTQQEDSAVYLCASSFPAVGETQYFGPGTRLLVL.

As regards this clone: The junction departs from germline at one end; a sequencing error may be responsible. The read terminates 3 residues before the CDR3 end, so the remaining end is supplied by the germline J gene. The chain recombines TRBV4-2 with TRBJ2-3, with 7 bases fitting TRBD2. CDR3 length: 17 residues. Germline V gene sequence: CDR1 LGHNA, CDR2 YNFKEQ. CDR3 bases read: TGCGCCAGCAGCCAAGGAGGTTTGGCGGGAGTTATAGATACG. Translating gives CASSQGGLAGVIDT. The entire CDR3 protein is CASSQGGLAGVIDTQYF.

As regards this clone: The read comes to an end 3 residues before the CDR3 does, leaving the germline J gene to fill in the end. This chain joins TRBV10-1 and TRBJ2-1, with D unresolved. The CDR3 has 14 residues. Germline values: CDR1 WNHNN, CDR2 SYGVQD (reference sequence). V was clipped by 4 bases and J by 5 bases, with 12 bases between them. CDR3 DNA (partial): TGCGCCAGCAGTGGACAACCCACGAACAATGAG. Its translation is CASSGQPTNNE. The CDR3 in its entirety is CASSGQPTNNEQFF.

Concerning this clone: The read ends 3 residues before the CDR3 terminus; that terminus is restored from the germline J gene. The chain links TRBV7-3 to TRBJ2-1, with D possibly TRBD1 on 6 matching bases. Trimming took off 2 bases at V and 7 bases at J, with 15 bases between the two ends. The CDR3 spans 15 residues. Germline V lookup: CDR1 SGHTA, CDR2 FQGTGA. The sequenced part of the CDR3 DNA is TGTGCCAGCAGCTTAGAGGCAGGGGCAACGAATGAG. Residues: CASSLEAGATNE. In full, the CDR3 is CASSLEAGATNEQFF.

In regard to this clone: The read finishes 3 residues shy of the CDR3 end, and the germline J gene is used to complete it. The rearrangement uses TRBV2 and TRBJ1-1, with a tentative D call TRBD1 (5 bases). This CDR3 is 13 amino acids long. The V end was cut by 5 bases, the J end by 1 base, with 8 bases between. Germline V gene data show CDR1 as SNHLY and CDR2 as FYNNEI. CDR3 loop: CASSLGQNTEAFF. CDR3 bases read: TGTGCCAGCAGTCTCGGACAGAACACTGAA.

CDR3 sequence reads: CASSSQDRAQYF. The CDR3 DNA, read in part, is TGTGCCAGCAGCTCACAGGACAGGGCG. The gene calls are TRBV7-9 and TRBJ2-3; TRBD1 agrees at 8 bases. The read halts 3 residues ahead of the CDR3 end, with the missing end drawn from the germline J gene. The germline V gene has CDR1 SEHNR and CDR2 FQNEAQ (reference sequence). There are 12 residues in the CDR3. Full variable domain (missing parts from reference TRBV7-9 and TRBJ2-3): DTGVSQNPRHKITKRGQNVTFRCDPISEHNRLYWYRQTLGQGPEFLTYFQNEAQLEKSRLLSDRFSAERPKGSFSTLEIQRTEQGDSAMYLCASSSQDRAQYFGPGTRLTVL.

As concerns this clone: The observed sequence ends 3 residues before the CDR3 terminus, with the missing tail filled in from the germline J gene. The rearrangement uses TRBV20-1 and TRBJ2-7; 9 nucleotides line up with TRBD2. V shed 7 bases, J shed 4 bases, and the junction held 5 bases outside the gene matches. The length of the CDR3 is 12 residues. Germline CDR1 reads DFQATT; CDR2 reads SNEGSKA (reference sequence). CDR3 bases read: TGCAGTGTGACTAGCGGAGAATACGAG. The encoded protein is CSVTSGEYE. The entire CDR3 reads CSVTSGEYEQYF.

In the case of this clone: Read sequence stops 3 residues before the CDR3 end, and the germline J gene provides the missing end. This chain uses TRBV19 with TRBJ2-1; 8 bases map to TRBD1. CDR1 is LNHDA and CDR2 is SQIVND in the germline V gene (reference sequence). The V segment lost 5 bases and the J segment 0 bases; nucleotides outside the gene matches: 3. The CDR3 extends over 15 amino acids. Incomplete CDR3 DNA: TGTGCCAGTAGTGACGGGACAGGCTCCTACAATGAG. Residues: CASSDGTGSYNE. In full, the CDR3 reads CASSDGTGSYNEQFF.

For this clone: Sequencing ends 3 residues short of the CDR3 end; the germline J gene provides the rest. The chain recombines TRBV16 with TRBJ1-1; D is perhaps TRBD1 (5 bases). V dropped 5 bases and J dropped 3 bases, with 10 bases sitting between them. The CDR3 has 13 residues. The germline gives CDR1 KGHSY, CDR2 FQNENV. This CDR3 reads CASSSQGDTEAFF. The DNA read from the CDR3 is TGTGCCAGCAGCTCTCAAGGGGACACTGAA. Together with reference TRBV16 and TRBJ1-1, the CDR3 gives the full variable domain: GEEVAQTPKHLVRGEGQKAKLYCAPIKGHSYVFWYQQVLKNEFKFLISFQNENVFDETGMPKERFSAKCLPNSPCSLEIQATKLEDSAVYFCASSSQGDTEAFFGQGTRLTVV.

A word on this clone: The sequenced fragment ends 3 residues before the CDR3 boundary, so the rest is inferred from the germline J gene. The J gene is TRBJ2-1, the V gene TRBV5-1; D perhaps matches TRBD1 (5 bases). There are 15 residues in the CDR3. Trimming left V 0 bases short and J 1 base short, with 8 bases between. Germline-derived CDR1 and CDR2 are SGHRS and YFSETQ. CDR3 DNA (partial): TGCGCCAGCAGCTTGGCCTCAGGGTCCTACAATGAG. This gives the protein CASSLASGSYNE. The whole CDR3 sequence is CASSLASGSYNEQFF.

As regards this clone: The read terminates 3 residues ahead of where the CDR3 ends, so the germline J gene completes it. This rearrangement joins TRBV7-9 to TRBJ1-2; D perhaps matches TRBD1 (5 bases). The V and J ends lost 1 base and 6 bases respectively, with 9 bases between them. The CDR3 is 13 residues long. Looked up from germline, CDR1 is SEHNR and CDR2 is FQNEAQ (reference sequence). The DNA read from the CDR3 is TGTGCCAGCAGCTTAGATGTAGGGGATGGC. Encoded protein: CASSLDVGDG. The full-length CDR3 reads as CASSLDVGDGYTF.